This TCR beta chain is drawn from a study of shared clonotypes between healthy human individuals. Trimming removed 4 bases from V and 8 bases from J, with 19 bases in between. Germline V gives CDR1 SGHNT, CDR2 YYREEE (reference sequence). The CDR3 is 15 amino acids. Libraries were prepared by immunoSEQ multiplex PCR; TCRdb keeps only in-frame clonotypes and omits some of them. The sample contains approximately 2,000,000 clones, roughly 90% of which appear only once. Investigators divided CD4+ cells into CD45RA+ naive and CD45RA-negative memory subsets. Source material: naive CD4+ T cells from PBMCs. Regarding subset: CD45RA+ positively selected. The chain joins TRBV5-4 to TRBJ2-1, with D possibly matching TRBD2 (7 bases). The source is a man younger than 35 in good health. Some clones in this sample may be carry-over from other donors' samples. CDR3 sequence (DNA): TGTGCCAGCAGCCCCCAGCGGGGAGGGGGGCATGAGCAGTTCTTC. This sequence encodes CASSPQRGGGHEQFF.